The 10 T cell receptor beta chains given below trace back to one sample, sequenced in a study of Graves' ophthalmopathy and Graves' hyperthyroidism. Investigators amplified TCR beta CDR3 regions from RNA transcripts. In the first round, RT-PCR was carried out with HTBI primers, and a multiplex PCR formed the second round. TCRdb passed the multiplex PCR reads through MiXCR, listing each CDR3 protein once. This table has over a million distinct CDR3 sequences, about 40% appearing once. What was sequenced was peripheral blood or thyroid tissue (not recorded which). The receptor source for this set is an adult man with Graves' hyperthyroidism.

Many counts were recorded for this clonotype. The rearrangement uses TRBV6-5 and TRBJ2-5, with D unresolved. Germline loops: CDR1 MNHEY, CDR2 SVGAGI. Between the trimmed V and J ends, which lost 7 bases and 5 bases, there was a span of 11 bases. The CDR3 is made up of 12 amino acids. The CDR3 loop reads CASTLDGETQYF. In nucleotides, the CDR3 is TGTGCCAGCACCCTAGACGGGGAGACCCAGTACTTC.

This chain connects TRBV29-1 to TRBJ2-7; D not resolved. The ends were cut back, 8 bases at V and 1 base at J, with 9 bases in the middle. The CDR3 contains 11 residues. CDR1 is SQVTM and CDR2 is ANQGSEA in the germline V gene. The chain's CDR3 is CSFGSSYEQYF. CDR3 nucleotide sequence: TGCAGCTTCGGCAGTTCCTACGAGCAGTACTTC.

As for this clonotype: A much larger clone lies a single base off, so this may be a read error. The genes are TRBV10-3 and TRBJ2-5; 7 bases are a match to TRBD1. The ends lost 4 bases at V and 5 bases at J; junction bases unmatched: 7. CDR1 and CDR2 from the germline V gene are ENHRY and SYGVKD. This CDR3 contains 14 residues. The CDR3 bases are TGTGCCATCAGTGCACACAGGGGCGGGGAGACCCAGTACTTC. It yields the protein CAISAHRGGETQYF.

This clonotype was detected a few times. The chain recombines TRBV18 with TRBJ1-5, with 12 bases matching TRBD1. The ends lost 2 bases at V and 6 bases at J; junction bases unmatched: 5. CDR1 is KGHSH and CDR2 is LQKENI in the germline V gene. This CDR3 is built from 16 residues. The CDR3 loop is CASSPSGQGASQPQHF. The CDR3 DNA reads TGTGCCAGCTCACCATCGGGACAGGGGGCGAGTCAGCCCCAGCATTTT.

The chain employs TRBV11-2 and TRBJ2-2; D gene uncertain. CDR1 SGHAT and CDR2 FQNNGV come from the germline V gene. V was cut by 3 bases and J by 3 bases, with 14 bases left in between. This CDR3 has 16 amino acids. CDR3 sequence (DNA): TGTGCCAGCAGCTTTCCCGTAAAGCCTGACACCGGGGAGCTGTTTTTT. It encodes CASSFPVKPDTGELFF. Variable domain in full (rest from reference TRBV11-2 and TRBJ2-2): EAGVAQSPRYKIIEKRQSVAFWCNPISGHATLYWYQQILGQGPKLLIQFQNNGVVDDSQLPKDRFSAERLKGVDSTLKIQPAKLEDSAVYLCASSFPVKPDTGELFFGEGSRLTVL.

This clonotype showed up many times. This rearrangement joins TRBV9 to TRBJ1-6, with D perhaps matching TRBD1 (5 bases). With 2 bases removed from V and 9 bases from J, the gap between germline ends came to 21 bases. The CDR3 spans 17 residues. Germline assignment: CDR1 SGDLS and CDR2 YYNGEE. CDR3 residues: CASSVHQSRGFGSPLHF. The CDR3 nucleotides read TGTGCCAGCAGCGTCCACCAATCTCGGGGGTTCGGTTCACCCCTCCACTTT.

This clonotype was picked up many times. The chain employs TRBV24-1 and TRBJ1-5; TRBD1 is a possible D gene (6 bases). Germline lookup yields CDR1 KGHDR and CDR2 SFDVKD. The germline V and J ends were trimmed by 7 bases and 2 bases, with 20 bases remaining between them. The CDR3 sequence is 17 residues long. The DNA of the CDR3 is TGTGCCACCAGCGGGGGTTTGGGGGCATCGGGCAATCAGCCCCAGCATTTT. This gives the protein CATSGGLGASGNQPQHF.

This clonotype was detected a few times. This chain connects TRBV13 to TRBJ2-7; the D gene is possibly TRBD1 (5 bases). Germline V lookup: CDR1 PRHDT, CDR2 FYEKMQ (reference sequence). CDR3 length: 14 residues. The V end was cut by 4 bases, the J end by 6 bases, with 16 bases between. The CDR3 is CASSSHSRESEQYF. CDR3 DNA: TGTGCCAGCAGCTCCCATTCCAGGGAATCCGAGCAGTACTTC.

Only a few counts were recorded for this clonotype. This rearrangement joins TRBV12-3 or TRBV12-4 to TRBJ1-2; 7 bases match TRBD1. CDR3 length: 15 residues. The J segment lost 6 bases and the V segment lost 9 bases, leaving 16 bases of the junction unmatched. CDR3: CASTSNRGGVNGYTF. The DNA of the CDR3 is TGTGCCAGTACATCAAACAGGGGAGGAGTGAATGGCTACACCTTC.

The V call is TRBV5-1, the J call TRBJ2-7, with TRBD2 identical over 8 bases. Germline CDR1 and CDR2: SGHRS and YFSETQ. The CDR3 sequence is 14 residues long. Trimming at V came to 3 bases and at J to 7 bases, leaving 9 bases not matched to a gene. The CDR3 sequence is CASSSGGRGGEQYF. In DNA form, the CDR3 reads TGCGCCAGCAGCTCGGGGGGACGGGGGGGAGAGCAGTACTTC.